The rows below give T cell receptor beta chains drawn from one sample of a study of CD8+ T cells in alopecia areata. The protocol was immunoSEQ multiplex PCR, while the TCRdb copy is restricted to in-frame clones and leaves out a portion. Of about 140,000 clones in the sample, around 87% were seen once. The starting material was CD8+ T cells sorted from blood, obtained at week 4, from a patient treated with tofacitinib. Every receptor here comes from a human donor with alopecia areata. The CDR3 runs from the conserved cysteine through the conserved F or W. The order of the fields is V gene, D gene, J gene, CDR3 protein. The D gene is left open where the match is weak.

>TRBV29-1|NA|TRBJ1-2
CSAAPSGQSTYGYTF
>TRBV6-5|NA|TRBJ1-1
CASSMNRAEAFF
>TRBV6-5|NA|TRBJ2-1
CASSYGGANEQFF
>TRBV23-1|NA|TRBJ2-1
CASSQIQGEQFF
>TRBV7-6|NA|TRBJ2-3
CASSLNLVRWGTDTQYF
>TRBV11-2|NA|TRBJ2-5
CASSLVTAGSETQYF
>TRBV27|NA|TRBJ1-1
CASSNKNTEAFF
>TRBV7-9|NA|TRBJ1-3
CASIHETTSSGNTIYF
>TRBV11-2|NA|TRBJ2-1
CASSLVFAGSDEQFF
>TRBV19|NA|TRBJ2-3
CASSVTGPYTDTQYF
>TRBV29-1|NA|TRBJ2-7
CSVEEDSPTYEQYF
>TRBV14|TRBD2|TRBJ2-3
CASSVGLAGGPNTQYF
>TRBV27|TRBD2|TRBJ2-1
CASSLGLLAGGAGNEQFF
>TRBV19|NA|TRBJ2-3
CASSIATLTLGDTQYF
>TRBV7-8|NA|TRBJ2-7
CASSLAGSFPSYEQYF
>TRBV29-1|NA|TRBJ1-4
CSVEGNDLKLFF
>TRBV27|TRBD1|TRBJ2-1
CASSLLGQGAINEQFF
>TRBV27|NA|TRBJ1-1
CASSPQEGGEHTEAFF
>TRBV27|TRBD1|TRBJ2-7
CASSGTGGPYEQYF
>TRBV29-1|NA|TRBJ2-2
CSVNRGGELFF
>TRBV15|NA|TRBJ1-1
CATSRVPGKGTEAFF
>TRBV5-1|NA|TRBJ2-3
CASSPTGTDTQYF
>TRBV4-1|NA|TRBJ1-3
CASSQEQGFSGNTIYF
>TRBV5-6|TRBD2|TRBJ2-1
CASSSTLAGGKDNEQFF
>TRBV10-2|NA|TRBJ2-1
CASSERGASYNEQFF
>TRBV6-1|NA|TRBJ2-1
CASSPYGGYNEQFF
>TRBV10-3|TRBD1|TRBJ2-7
CAISYTGAEQYF
>TRBV30|NA|TRBJ1-1
CAWSGPSEDTEAFF
>TRBV7-9|NA|TRBJ2-5
CASSLPGKETQYF
>TRBV5-1|NA|TRBJ1-6
CASSLEKPSSYNSPLHF
>TRBV27|TRBD2|TRBJ2-3
CASSPLAGSTDTQYF
>TRBV27|NA|TRBJ1-2
CASKDPGSLFGYTF
>TRBV28|TRBD2|TRBJ2-3
CASSATSGSQYF
>TRBV7-2|NA|TRBJ2-7
CASSLWGLLAYEQYF